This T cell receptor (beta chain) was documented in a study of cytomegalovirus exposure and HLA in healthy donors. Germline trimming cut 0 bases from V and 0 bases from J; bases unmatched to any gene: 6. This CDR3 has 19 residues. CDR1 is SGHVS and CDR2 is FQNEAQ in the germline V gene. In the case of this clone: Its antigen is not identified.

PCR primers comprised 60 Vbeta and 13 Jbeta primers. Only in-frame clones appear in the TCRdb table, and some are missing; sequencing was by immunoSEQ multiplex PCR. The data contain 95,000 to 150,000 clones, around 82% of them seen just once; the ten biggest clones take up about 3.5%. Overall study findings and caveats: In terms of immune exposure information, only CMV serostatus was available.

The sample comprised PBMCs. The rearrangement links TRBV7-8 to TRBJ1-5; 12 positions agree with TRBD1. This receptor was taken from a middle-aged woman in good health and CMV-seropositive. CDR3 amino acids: CASSLAGQGAHYSNQPQHF. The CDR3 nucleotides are TGTGCCAGCAGCTTAGCGGGACAGGGGGCCCACTATAGCAATCAGCCCCAGCATTTT.